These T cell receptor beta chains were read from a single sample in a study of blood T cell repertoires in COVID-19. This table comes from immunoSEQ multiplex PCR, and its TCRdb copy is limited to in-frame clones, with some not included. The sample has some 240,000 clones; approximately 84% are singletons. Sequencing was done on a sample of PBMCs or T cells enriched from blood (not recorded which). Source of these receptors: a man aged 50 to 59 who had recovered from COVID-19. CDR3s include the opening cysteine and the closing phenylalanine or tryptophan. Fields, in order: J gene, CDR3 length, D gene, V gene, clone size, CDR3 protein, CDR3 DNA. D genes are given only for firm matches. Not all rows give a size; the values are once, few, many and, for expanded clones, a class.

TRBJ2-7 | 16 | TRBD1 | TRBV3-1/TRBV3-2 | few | CASSQGWRTGVYEQYF | TGTGCCAGCAGCCAAGGTTGGAGGACAGGAGTCTACGAGCAGTACTTC
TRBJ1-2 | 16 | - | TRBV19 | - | CASRIWQTTGIYGYTF | TGTGCCAGTAGGATATGGCAGACCACCGGGATCTATGGCTACACCTTC
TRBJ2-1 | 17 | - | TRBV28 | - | CASSLFLDRLAGREQFF | TGTGCCAGCAGTTTATTCCTTGACAGGTTAGCGGGTAGGGAGCAGTTCTTC
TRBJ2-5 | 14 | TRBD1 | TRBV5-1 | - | CASSTGQGRETQYF | TGCGCCAGCAGCACGGGACAGGGGCGGGAGACCCAGTACTTC
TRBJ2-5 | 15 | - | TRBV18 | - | CASSPATSRGETQYF | TGTGCCAGCTCACCTGCGACTAGCAGGGGAGAGACCCAGTACTTC
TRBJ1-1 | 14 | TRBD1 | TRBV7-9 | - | CASSLGQGRTEAFF | TGTGCCAGCAGCTTAGGACAGGGTCGGACTGAAGCTTTCTTT
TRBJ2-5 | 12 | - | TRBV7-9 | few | CASSLERLSQYF | TGTGCCAGCAGCTTGGAGCGGTTGTCCCAGTACTTC
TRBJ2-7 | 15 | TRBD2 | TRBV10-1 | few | CASSERTSGRRVQYF | TGCGCCAGCAGTGAGCGGACTAGCGGGCGCCGGGTTCAGTACTTC
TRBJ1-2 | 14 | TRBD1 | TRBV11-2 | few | CASSLGRTGNGYTF | TGTGCCAGCAGCTTAGGCCGGACAGGGAACGGCTACACCTTC
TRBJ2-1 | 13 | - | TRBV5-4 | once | CASTPGGDNEQFF | TGTGCCAGCACCCCGGGGGGCGACAATGAGCAGTTCTTC
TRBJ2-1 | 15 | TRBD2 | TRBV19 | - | CASSISGSPGYEQFF | TGTGCCAGTAGTATTAGCGGGAGCCCCGGGTATGAGCAGTTCTTC
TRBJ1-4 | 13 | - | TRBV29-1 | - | CSAKKGTNEKLFF | TGCAGCGCTAAGAAGGGGACTAATGAAAAACTGTTTTTT
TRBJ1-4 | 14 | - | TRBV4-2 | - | CASSSYRVGEKLFF | TGTGCCAGCAGCTCATACAGGGTTGGTGAAAAACTGTTTTTT
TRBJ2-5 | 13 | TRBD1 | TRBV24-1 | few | CATSDGQEETQYF | TGTGCCACCAGCGATGGACAGGAAGAGACCCAGTACTTC
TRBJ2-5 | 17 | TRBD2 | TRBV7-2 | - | CASSTRGAGGRRETQYF | TGTGCCAGCAGCACCCGGGGGGCGGGAGGCCGGAGGGAGACCCAGTACTTC
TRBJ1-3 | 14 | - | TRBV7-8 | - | CASSFRESGNTIYF | TGTGCCAGCAGCTTTAGGGAGTCTGGAAACACCATATATTTT
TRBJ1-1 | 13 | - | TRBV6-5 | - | CASTGIGNTEAFF | TGTGCCAGCACCGGGATCGGGAACACTGAAGCTTTCTTT
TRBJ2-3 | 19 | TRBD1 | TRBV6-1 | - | CASSDLTGGSGSSTDTQYF | TGTGCCAGCAGTGACCTAACAGGGGGCTCGGGTTCTAGCACAGATACGCAGTATTTT
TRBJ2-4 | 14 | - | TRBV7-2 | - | CASSPSADGNIQYF | TGTGCCAGCAGCCCTTCCGCCGATGGCAACATTCAGTACTTC
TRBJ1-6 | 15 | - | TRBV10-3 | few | CAISEGGSYNSPLHF | TGTGCCATCAGTGAAGGGGGATCCTATAATTCACCCCTCCACTTT
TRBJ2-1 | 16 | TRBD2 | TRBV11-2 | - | CASSLVRLAGDNEQFF | TGTGCCAGCAGCTTAGTCCGACTAGCGGGGGACAATGAGCAGTTCTTC
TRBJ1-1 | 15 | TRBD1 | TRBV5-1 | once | CASSLSTGMNTEAFF | TGCGCCAGCAGCTTGTCGACAGGGATGAACACTGAAGCTTTCTTT
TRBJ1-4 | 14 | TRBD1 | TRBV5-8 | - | CASRTTGAVEKLFF | TGTGCCAGCAGAACAACAGGGGCTGTTGAAAAACTGTTTTTT
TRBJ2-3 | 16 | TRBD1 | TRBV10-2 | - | CASTTIKGQGPDTQYF | TGCGCCAGCACCACAATAAAAGGACAGGGCCCAGATACGCAGTATTTT
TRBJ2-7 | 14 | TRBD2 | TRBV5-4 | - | CASSLRPGGNEQYF | TGTGCCAGCAGCTTGCGGCCGGGGGGGAACGAGCAGTACTTC
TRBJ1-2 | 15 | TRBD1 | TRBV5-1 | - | CASNPGTVYNYGYTF | TGCGCCAGCAACCCCGGGACAGTTTATAACTATGGCTACACCTTC
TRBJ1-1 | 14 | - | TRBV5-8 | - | CASSYGQMNTEAFF | TGTGCCAGCAGCTACGGACAGATGAACACTGAAGCTTTCTTT
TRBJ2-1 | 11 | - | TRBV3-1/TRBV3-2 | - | CASSTGLGQFF | TGTGCCAGCAGCACGGGTTTGGGGCAGTTCTTC
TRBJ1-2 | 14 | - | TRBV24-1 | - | CATSDSGGNYGYTF | TGTGCCACCAGTGATTCGGGGGGGAACTATGGCTACACCTTC
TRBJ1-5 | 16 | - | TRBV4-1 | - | CASSQEDGGGNQPQHF | TGCGCCAGCAGCCAAGAGGACGGGGGGGGCAATCAGCCCCAGCATTTT
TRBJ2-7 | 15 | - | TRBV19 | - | CASSRAEGVSYEQYF | TGTGCCAGTAGTCGTGCTGAGGGAGTCTCCTACGAGCAGTACTTC
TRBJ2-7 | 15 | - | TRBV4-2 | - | CASSQLPGSSYEQYF | TGTGCCAGCAGCCAGCTTCCCGGGAGCTCCTACGAGCAGTACTTC
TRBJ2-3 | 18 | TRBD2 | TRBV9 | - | CASSVATGLGSGADTQYF | TGTGCCAGCAGCGTAGCTACGGGACTAGGGTCGGGTGCTGATACGCAGTATTTT
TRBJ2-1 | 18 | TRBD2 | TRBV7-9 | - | CASSGSGTSGSSYNEQFF | TGTGCCAGCAGCGGCAGTGGGACTAGCGGAAGCTCCTACAATGAGCAGTTCTTC
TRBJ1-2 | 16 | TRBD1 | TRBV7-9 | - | CASSLSRTGTNYGYTF | TGTGCCAGCAGCTTATCTCGGACAGGGACTAACTATGGCTACACCTTC
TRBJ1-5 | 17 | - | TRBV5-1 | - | CASSLNGQKNSNQPQHF | TGCGCCAGCAGCCTTAACGGACAGAAAAATAGCAATCAGCCCCAGCATTTT
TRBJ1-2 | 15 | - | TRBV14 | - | CASSPGVSRYYGYTF | TGTGCCAGCAGCCCGGGAGTCAGTAGATACTATGGCTACACCTTC
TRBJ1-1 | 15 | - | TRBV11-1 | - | CASSQGTFMNTEAFF | TGTGCCAGCAGCCAGGGTACTTTCATGAACACTGAAGCTTTCTTT
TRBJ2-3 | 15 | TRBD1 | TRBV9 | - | CASSARTGVTDTQYF | TGTGCCAGCAGCGCGAGGACAGGGGTGACAGATACGCAGTATTTT
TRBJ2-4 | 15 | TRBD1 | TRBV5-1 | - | CASSTGQGVKNIQYF | TGCGCCAGCAGCACTGGACAGGGTGTCAAAAACATTCAGTACTTC
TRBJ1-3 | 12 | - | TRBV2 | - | CASSGSGNTIYF | TGTGCCAGCAGTGGCAGTGGAAACACCATATATTTT
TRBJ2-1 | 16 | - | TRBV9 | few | CASSVLRHSSYNEQFF | TGTGCCAGCAGCGTACTACGACACAGCTCCTACAATGAGCAGTTCTTC
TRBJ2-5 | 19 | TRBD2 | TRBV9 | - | CASSVWWTSGGYEQETQYF | TGTGCCAGCAGCGTATGGTGGACTAGCGGGGGGTACGAGCAAGAGACCCAGTACTTC
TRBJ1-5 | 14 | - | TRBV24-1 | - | CGRGGDKSNQPQHF | TGTGGAAGGGGAGGGGACAAGAGCAATCAGCCCCAGCATTTT
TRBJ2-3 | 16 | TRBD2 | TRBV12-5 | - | CASGSSGRGGTDTQYF | TGTGCTAGTGGTTCTAGCGGGAGAGGGGGCACAGATACGCAGTATTTT
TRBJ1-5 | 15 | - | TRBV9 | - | CASSVGDTSNQPQHF | TGTGCCAGCAGCGTAGGAGACACTTCCAATCAGCCCCAGCATTTT
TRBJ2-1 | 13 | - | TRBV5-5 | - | CASSLARRNEQFF | TGTGCCAGCAGCTTGGCGAGGCGGAATGAGCAGTTCTTC
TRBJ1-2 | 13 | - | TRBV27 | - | CASSLTGVYGYTF | TGTGCCAGCAGTTTGACCGGGGTGTATGGCTACACCTTC
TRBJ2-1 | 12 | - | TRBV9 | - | CASSVSGDEQFF | TGTGCCAGCAGCGTATCGGGGGATGAGCAGTTCTTC
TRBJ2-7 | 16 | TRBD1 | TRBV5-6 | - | CASSLATRAGGYEQYF | TGTGCCAGCAGCTTGGCCACCCGTGCAGGGGGCTACGAGCAGTACTTC
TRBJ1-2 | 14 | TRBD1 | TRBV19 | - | CASRPQGEIRGYTF | TGTGCCAGCAGGCCGCAGGGGGAAATTCGTGGCTACACCTTC
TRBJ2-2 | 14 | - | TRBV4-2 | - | CASSQVGGEGELFF | TGTGCCAGCAGCCAAGTGGGGGGAGAGGGGGAGCTGTTTTTT
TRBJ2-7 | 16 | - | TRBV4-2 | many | CASSQDVQGGEYEQYF | TGTGCCAGCAGCCAAGATGTACAGGGTGGCGAGTACGAGCAGTACTTC
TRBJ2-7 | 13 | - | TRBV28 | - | CASKPGNTYEQYF | TGTGCCAGCAAACCAGGAAATACCTACGAGCAGTACTTC
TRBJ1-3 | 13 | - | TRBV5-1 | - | CATATIPGNTIYF | TGCGCCACTGCCACTATCCCAGGAAACACCATATATTTT
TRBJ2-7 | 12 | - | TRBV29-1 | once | CSVQQGTHEQYF | TGCAGCGTCCAACAGGGTACCCACGAGCAGTACTTC
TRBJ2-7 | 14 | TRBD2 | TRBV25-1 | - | CASSLSGANYEQYF | TGTGCCAGCAGCCTGAGCGGGGCCAACTACGAGCAGTACTTC
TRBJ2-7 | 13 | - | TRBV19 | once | CASSIGPGGEQYF | TGTGCCAGTAGTATAGGCCCCGGAGGCGAGCAGTACTTC
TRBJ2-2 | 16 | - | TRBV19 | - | CASSIRARGNTGELFF | TGTGCCAGTAGTATTCGGGCTAGGGGGAACACCGGGGAGCTGTTTTTT